This is a list of T cell receptor beta chains from one sample in a study of blood T cell repertoires in COVID-19. Generated by immunoSEQ multiplex PCR, the TCRdb table keeps only in-frame clones and is missing some. The sample consists of 130,000 to 150,000 clones, about 87% of them appearing once. Sequenced sample: peripheral blood. These receptors all come from a woman in her forties or fifties with acute or convalescent COVID-19. The CDR3 runs from the conserved cysteine through the conserved F or W. A D gene is named only where the DNA matches it firmly. Expanded clones get a size class; other rows say once, few or many, or leave the size out.

j_gene,v_gene,d_gene,abundance,CDR3nt,CDR3aa
TRBJ1-1,TRBV5-4,-,-,TGTGCCAGCAGCTTGGACAGCTTAAACAAACGAGCTTTCTTT,CASSLDSLNKRAFF
TRBJ2-1,TRBV10-1,TRBD1,-,TGCGCCAGCAGTGGAGGGGGCCCCCTCTACAATGAGCAGTTCTTC,CASSGGGPLYNEQFF
TRBJ2-6,TRBV9,TRBD1,-,TGTGCCAGCAGCGCGGGACAGACCTCTGGGGCCAACGTCCTGACTTTC,CASSAGQTSGANVLTF
TRBJ2-7,TRBV29-1,-,few,TGCAGCGTTGAGTTTCTCGGACTTCCCTACGAGCAGTACTTC,CSVEFLGLPYEQYF
TRBJ1-1,TRBV12-3/TRBV12-4,-,-,TGTGCCAGCAGTTTAGGGGGCGAAGCTTTCTTT,CASSLGGEAFF
TRBJ2-1,TRBV5-1,-,-,TGCGCCAGCAGCGCCCCTGGACAGAGGGTTTACAATGAGCAGTTCTTC,CASSAPGQRVYNEQFF
TRBJ2-7,TRBV14,-,-,TGTGCCAGCAGCCAAGATAAACCTTTCAGGGGCACCTACGAGCAGTACTTC,CASSQDKPFRGTYEQYF
TRBJ2-3,TRBV4-2,TRBD2,once,TGTGCCAGCAGCCAAGGTTCGACGAGCGGCGGGGGAGGGGATACGCAGTATTTT,CASSQGSTSGGGGDTQYF
TRBJ2-4,TRBV6-5,TRBD2,-,TGTGCCAGCAGTTTAAGCGGGAGGCTGGGGAACATTCAGTACTTC,CASSLSGRLGNIQYF
TRBJ2-7,TRBV10-3,TRBD1,-,TGTGCCAGCGCGGGACAGGGAGGTTCGAGTAGTGTAAACGAGCAGTACTTC,CASAGQGGSSSVNEQYF
TRBJ1-1,TRBV28,-,once,TGTGCCAGCAGCCCGGGGGGGGTGAACACTGAAGCTTTCTTT,CASSPGGVNTEAFF
TRBJ1-1,TRBV28,-,-,TGTGCCAGCAGTGAACAGGGTGTTCGAACTGAAGCTTTCTTT,CASSEQGVRTEAFF
TRBJ1-2,TRBV19,-,-,TGTGCCAGTAGCCTGGAGGGGTCTGGCTACACCTTC,CASSLEGSGYTF
TRBJ2-1,TRBV7-3,-,-,TGTGCCAGCAGCTTAACGACCCAGAGGAGGAATGAGCAGTTCTTC,CASSLTTQRRNEQFF